This T cell receptor (beta chain) was recorded in a study of blood T cell repertoires in COVID-19. The wider study: Samples taken during acute and convalescent COVID-19 were collected in the United States, Italy and Spain. PBMCs, B-cell-depleted T cells, or T cells were the source of the cDNA or gDNA that made up the material.

Under the authors' procedure: The assay estimated nucleated cells by amplifying reference gene primers. Sequencing used immunoSEQ multiplex PCR; TCRdb keeps in-frame clones, though not all of them. Clone size and the V and J calls come from that table; the DNA yielded D and trimming. Here the sample spans fewer than 500,000 clones, around 87% being singletons. V was pared by 7 bases and J by 8 bases, with 8 bases of the junction left unmatched. Germline V gene data show CDR1 as MDHEN and CDR2 as SYDVKM. The CDR3 spans 14 residues. This sequence joins TRBV28 and TRBJ1-2, with TRBD1 identical over 12 bases. The TCR originated in a woman under 30 who had recovered from COVID-19. Material for sequencing was PBMCs or T cells enriched from blood (not recorded which). CDR3 coding DNA: TGTGCCAGCATTCCGGGACAGGGGGCCGGAGGCTACACCTTC. It translates to CASIPGQGAGGYTF.